The rows below give T cell receptor beta chains drawn from one sample of a study of human T cells and chemical hapten exposure. One entry per CDR3 protein, called by TCRdb with MiXCR from the RACE reads. In the table there are roughly 250,000 distinct CDR3 sequences, 8.6% of which are singletons. The sequencing used whole blood, collected in connection with sensitization to the hapten diphenylcyclopropenone (DPC). These receptors came from a woman aged 40 to 55 with alopecia areata. Some clones in this sample may be carry-over from other donors' samples. CDR3s include the opening cysteine and the closing phenylalanine or tryptophan. Fields, in order: CDR3 protein, CDR3 DNA, J gene, V gene, clone size, D gene. D genes are given only for firm matches. Not every row has a clone size; where given, it reads once, few, many or a size class.

CDR3: CASSQPRQPLTDTQYF
DNA: TGCGCCAGCAGCCAGCCCCGACAGCCGCTCACAGATACGCAGTATTTT
J: TRBJ2-3
V: TRBV4-1
size: NA
D: NA

CDR3: CASSLSWGGVGEQYF
DNA: TGTGCCAGCAGTTTATCCTGGGGTGGGGTTGGGGAGCAGTACTTC
J: TRBJ2-7
V: TRBV27
size: many
D: NA

CDR3: CASSYSPGRGQWTDTQYF
DNA: TGTGCCAGCAGTTACTCCCCCGGGAGGGGGCAGTGGACAGATACGCAGTATTTT
J: TRBJ2-3
V: TRBV6-2/TRBV6-3
size: few
D: NA

CDR3: CSVRVGSEAEAFF
DNA: TGCAGCGTTCGTGTGGGGTCGGAGGCTGAAGCTTTCTTT
J: TRBJ1-1
V: TRBV29-1
size: few
D: NA

CDR3: CASSYSGGRAYNEQFF
DNA: TGTGCCAGCAGTTACTCCGGCGGGAGGGCCTACAATGAGCAGTTCTTC
J: TRBJ2-1
V: TRBV6-5
size: once
D: TRBD2

CDR3: CSVARGDEQFF
DNA: TGCAGCGTTGCCCGCGGGGATGAGCAGTTCTTC
J: TRBJ2-1
V: TRBV29-1
size: many
D: NA

CDR3: CSARVRGTDTQYF
DNA: TGCAGTGCTAGAGTGAGGGGCACAGATACGCAGTATTTT
J: TRBJ2-3
V: TRBV20-1
size: few
D: NA

CDR3: CASSLRFGQQETQYF
DNA: TGCGCCAGCAGCTTGAGGTTTGGGCAGCAAGAGACCCAGTACTTC
J: TRBJ2-5
V: TRBV5-1
size: few
D: NA

CDR3: CASSPIDRGETEAFF
DNA: TGTGCCAGCTCACCAATAGACAGGGGAGAAACTGAAGCTTTCTTT
J: TRBJ1-1
V: TRBV18
size: NA
D: TRBD1

CDR3: CASSPTQGAYNEQFF
DNA: TGTGCCAGCAGTCCCACCCAGGGAGCCTACAATGAGCAGTTCTTC
J: TRBJ2-1
V: TRBV6-2/TRBV6-3
size: NA
D: NA

CDR3: CSAPRSAYGYTF
DNA: TGCAGTGCCCCGAGGTCCGCTTATGGCTACACCTTC
J: TRBJ1-2
V: TRBV20-1
size: few
D: NA

CDR3: CATSDYGTGDVNEQFF
DNA: TGTGCCACCAGTGATTACGGGACAGGGGATGTCAATGAGCAGTTCTTC
J: TRBJ2-1
V: TRBV24-1
size: NA
D: TRBD1

CDR3: CASSESGLSYEQYF
DNA: TGTGCCAGCAGTGAATCAGGACTTAGCTACGAGCAGTACTTC
J: TRBJ2-7
V: TRBV6-1
size: few
D: NA

CDR3: CASSGGQGALYRSYNEQFF
DNA: TGTGCCAGCAGTGGAGGACAGGGGGCCCTATACCGCTCCTACAATGAGCAGTTCTTC
J: TRBJ2-1
V: TRBV12-3/TRBV12-4
size: NA
D: TRBD1

CDR3: CASSPPGGQTHEQFF
DNA: TGTGCCAGCTCACCACCGGGGGGGCAGACACATGAGCAGTTCTTC
J: TRBJ2-1
V: TRBV18
size: few
D: NA

CDR3: CASSAGGSNEKLFF
DNA: TGTGCCAGCAGCGCTGGCGGAAGTAATGAAAAACTGTTTTTT
J: TRBJ1-4
V: TRBV9
size: few
D: NA

CDR3: CASSYGLAGVKQFNEQFF
DNA: TGTGCCAGCAGTTACGGGTTAGCGGGAGTGAAGCAATTCAATGAGCAGTTCTTC
J: TRBJ2-1
V: TRBV6-5
size: few
D: TRBD2

CDR3: CASSPRQGRAFF
DNA: TGTGCCAGCAGTCCACGACAGGGCAGAGCTTTCTTT
J: TRBJ1-1
V: TRBV28
size: NA
D: TRBD1

CDR3: CASSVGPGGYEQYF
DNA: TGTGCCAGCAGCGTAGGCCCAGGGGGGTACGAGCAGTACTTC
J: TRBJ2-7
V: TRBV9
size: NA
D: NA

CDR3: CSARAGPMNTEAFF
DNA: TGCAGTGCTAGGGCAGGGCCCATGAACACTGAAGCTTTCTTT
J: TRBJ1-1
V: TRBV20-1
size: NA
D: NA

CDR3: CASSSKGRGQAFF
DNA: TGTGCCAGCTCCTCCAAGGGGAGGGGGCAAGCTTTCTTT
J: TRBJ1-1
V: TRBV18
size: few
D: TRBD1

CDR3: CSATTTSERTQYF
DNA: TGCAGTGCCACTACCACTAGCGAACGTACGCAGTATTTT
J: TRBJ2-3
V: TRBV20-1
size: few
D: TRBD2

CDR3: CASSPDANYGYTF
DNA: TGTGCCAGCAGCCCGGACGCTAACTATGGCTACACCTTC
J: TRBJ1-2
V: TRBV7-3
size: few
D: NA

CDR3: CASKRNRWDTQYF
DNA: TGTGCCAGCAAACGGAATCGATGGGATACGCAGTATTTT
J: TRBJ2-3
V: TRBV6-1
size: NA
D: NA

CDR3: CASSLGLAGVWTGELFF
DNA: TGCGCCAGCAGCTTGGGACTAGCGGGAGTATGGACCGGGGAGCTGTTTTTT
J: TRBJ2-2
V: TRBV4-3
size: NA
D: TRBD2

CDR3: CASSQDRGAGELFF
DNA: TGCGCCAGCAGCCAAGATCGGGGCGCCGGGGAGCTGTTTTTT
J: TRBJ2-2
V: TRBV4-1
size: NA
D: NA

CDR3: CAISDRGGPEEQYF
DNA: TGTGCCATCAGTGACAGGGGCGGCCCGGAGGAGCAGTACTTC
J: TRBJ2-7
V: TRBV10-3
size: NA
D: NA

CDR3: CASSFNSVSGRYEQYF
DNA: TGTGCCAGCAGTTTTAACTCAGTTAGCGGGAGGTACGAGCAGTACTTC
J: TRBJ2-7
V: TRBV12-3/TRBV12-4
size: NA
D: TRBD2

CDR3: CASSYSPGVGGDTQYF
DNA: TGTGCCAGCAGTTACTCTCCGGGAGTCGGTGGAGATACGCAGTATTTT
J: TRBJ2-3
V: TRBV6-5
size: NA
D: NA

CDR3: CASSFWTGGNNQPQHF
DNA: TGTGCCAGCAGCTTTTGGACAGGGGGCAACAATCAGCCCCAGCATTTT
J: TRBJ1-5
V: TRBV5-6
size: NA
D: TRBD1

CDR3: CASSDGLAGEQYF
DNA: TGTGCTAGCAGCGATGGACTAGCGGGAGAGCAGTACTTC
J: TRBJ2-7
V: TRBV7-7
size: few
D: TRBD2

CDR3: CASSLRLAGKSDTQYF
DNA: TGTGCCAGCAGCTTAAGGCTAGCGGGGAAATCAGATACGCAGTATTTT
J: TRBJ2-3
V: TRBV7-2
size: NA
D: TRBD2

CDR3: CASRTGTGAGYGYTF
DNA: TGTGCCAGCAGAACCGGGACAGGGGCAGGCTATGGCTACACCTTC
J: TRBJ1-2
V: TRBV6-5
size: NA
D: TRBD1

CDR3: CASSLLATGRTGELFF
DNA: TGTGCCAGCAGTTTATTAGCGACAGGTCGGACCGGGGAGCTGTTTTTT
J: TRBJ2-2
V: TRBV27
size: NA
D: NA

CDR3: CASRRLGGSNQPQHF
DNA: TGTGCCAGCAGGCGTTTGGGTGGAAGTAATCAGCCCCAGCATTTT
J: TRBJ1-5
V: TRBV27
size: few
D: NA

CDR3: CACRGSGSDEQFF
DNA: TGTGCCTGTCGTGGTAGCGGGAGTGATGAGCAGTTCTTC
J: TRBJ2-1
V: TRBV19
size: NA
D: TRBD2

CDR3: CASSVVLAGGLDTQYF
DNA: TGTGCCAGCAGCGTAGTACTAGCGGGAGGGCTTGATACGCAGTATTTT
J: TRBJ2-3
V: TRBV9
size: many
D: TRBD2

CDR3: CASLTPGTRAFF
DNA: TGTGCCAGCCTTACCCCGGGGACGAGAGCTTTCTTT
J: TRBJ1-1
V: TRBV28
size: few
D: NA

CDR3: CASSLVGDPRGQPQHF
DNA: TGTGCCAGCAGCTTAGTGGGGGACCCCAGGGGTCAGCCCCAGCATTTT
J: TRBJ1-5
V: TRBV7-8
size: few
D: NA

CDR3: CASSQSSTEAFF
DNA: TGTGCCAGCAGCCAAAGTAGCACTGAAGCTTTCTTT
J: TRBJ1-1
V: TRBV3-1
size: NA
D: NA